Sequencing of this T cell receptor beta chain was carried out in a study of spatial heterogeneity in lung cancer. At the level of the study: On average, each unique TCR and UMI combination appeared more than ten times in raw reads. Findings and limits, study-wide: Tumors with more nonsynonymous mutations had more expanded intratumoral alpha and beta TCRs.

Time point of the sample: sample taken at primary tumor resection. The donors were 55 to 80 patients with non-small cell lung cancer that was early-stage and untreated. No cells were sorted before sequencing. The whole RNA sequenced was extracted from tumor, nontumor lung or frozen PBMC. TCRdb processed the 5' RACE reads anew with MiXCR; each CDR3 protein has one entry. The sample includes roughly 9,000 distinct CDR3 sequences, under 6.5% of them seen just once. Ten or more counts support this clonotype. The antigen remains unidentified. From germline, CDR1 is SGHNT and CDR2 YYREEE (reference sequence). The CDR3 runs to 15 residues. The ends were cut back, 1 base at V and 5 bases at J, with 14 bases in the middle.

This receptor was taken from a male donor with early-stage non-small cell lung cancer. Specimen: lung tumor tissue, collected at surgery. The chain links TRBV5-4 to TRBJ2-3; perhaps TRBD2 as D (6 bases). The CDR3 bases are TGTGCCAGCAGCTTGCCAGGGCTAGCGAGAGATACGCAGTATTTT. This translates into CASSLPGLARDTQYF.